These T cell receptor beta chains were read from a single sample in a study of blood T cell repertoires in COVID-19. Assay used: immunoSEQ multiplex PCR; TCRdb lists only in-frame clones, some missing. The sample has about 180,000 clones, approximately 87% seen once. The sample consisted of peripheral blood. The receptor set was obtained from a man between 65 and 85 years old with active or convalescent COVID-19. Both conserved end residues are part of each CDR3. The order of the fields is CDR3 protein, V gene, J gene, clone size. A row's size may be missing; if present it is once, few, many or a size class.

CDR3: CASSPDRAGDNQPQHF
V: TRBV18
J: TRBJ1-5
size: .

CDR3: CASSSGQSEGTDTQYF
V: TRBV7-2
J: TRBJ2-3
size: .

CDR3: CASSAGQNSNQPQHF
V: TRBV5-1
J: TRBJ1-5
size: .

CDR3: CATSDSRYSNTGELFF
V: TRBV24-1
J: TRBJ2-2
size: .

CDR3: CASRIQGGGTEAFF
V: TRBV2
J: TRBJ1-1
size: .

CDR3: CASSDAGRGAGGNQPQHF
V: TRBV6-1
J: TRBJ1-5
size: .

CDR3: CASSLVAGPYEQYF
V: TRBV27
J: TRBJ2-7
size: few

CDR3: CASSEARHRLNTEAFF
V: TRBV6-1
J: TRBJ1-1
size: .

CDR3: CSVTQGRTEAFF
V: TRBV29-1
J: TRBJ1-1
size: once

CDR3: CATSDPRTSGSGYTQYF
V: TRBV24-1
J: TRBJ2-3
size: .

CDR3: CASRPERGQPQHF
V: TRBV7-2
J: TRBJ1-5
size: .

CDR3: CASSMGLAGGFTDTQYF
V: TRBV5-5
J: TRBJ2-3
size: .

CDR3: CASSNPVPGPEQYF
V: TRBV28
J: TRBJ2-7
size: .

CDR3: CASSDGQKNTEAFF
V: TRBV5-8
J: TRBJ1-1
size: .

CDR3: CASSLSRGEARNTEAFF
V: TRBV7-8
J: TRBJ1-1
size: .

CDR3: CASSLSPGGDKGYTF
V: TRBV4-3
J: TRBJ1-2
size: .

CDR3: CSADRGRVTDTQYF
V: TRBV29-1
J: TRBJ2-3
size: .

CDR3: CASSRLAAQPQHF
V: TRBV12-3/TRBV12-4
J: TRBJ1-5
size: .

CDR3: CASKPRDTYNSPLHF
V: TRBV25-1
J: TRBJ1-6
size: .

CDR3: CASSAHPGRNTEAFF
V: TRBV9
J: TRBJ1-1
size: .

CDR3: CASSPWGGNTGELFF
V: TRBV9
J: TRBJ2-2
size: .

CDR3: CASSVGQPNTEAFF
V: TRBV5-1
J: TRBJ1-1
size: .

CDR3: CAWRGTGKNEKLFF
V: TRBV30
J: TRBJ1-4
size: few

CDR3: CSVVRDVGNTIYF
V: TRBV29-1
J: TRBJ1-3
size: .

CDR3: CASSLIMDRIFSGNTIYF
V: TRBV7-7
J: TRBJ1-3
size: .

CDR3: CASSLSYTGQGDSPLHF
V: TRBV27
J: TRBJ1-6
size: .

CDR3: CASTNDRGSFPGANVLTF
V: TRBV27
J: TRBJ2-6
size: .